This TCR beta chain was documented in a study of CD4 T cells in relation to SARS-CoV-2 and coronaviruses. Study-level information: After about nine days of antigen culture, PBMC TCR beta CDR3s were sequenced.

Germline V gene data show CDR1 as SNHLY and CDR2 as FYNNEI. V shed 7 bases, J shed 4 bases, and the junction held 8 bases outside the gene matches. This CDR3 has 14 residues. Sorted naive or memory CD4+ cells met CEF peptides for over 8 days. Notes on this clone: Its antigen is as yet unknown.

Study-level findings and limits: According to naive versus memory sequencing, detected responses are memory recall, not newly primed.

Profiled with immunoSEQ multiplex PCR; TCRdb holds only in-frame clones, not every one. The table records tens of thousands of clones, about 80% of them present only once. Sequencing used memory CD4+ T cells from PBMCs, cultured in vitro. The sequence derives from an adult with COVID-19. This rearrangement joins TRBV2 to TRBJ2-3, with TRBD1 identical over 7 bases. CDR3 sequence reads: CASTVTGSPDTQYF. The DNA of the CDR3 is TGTGCCAGCACTGTGACAGGGTCTCCAGATACGCAGTATTTT.